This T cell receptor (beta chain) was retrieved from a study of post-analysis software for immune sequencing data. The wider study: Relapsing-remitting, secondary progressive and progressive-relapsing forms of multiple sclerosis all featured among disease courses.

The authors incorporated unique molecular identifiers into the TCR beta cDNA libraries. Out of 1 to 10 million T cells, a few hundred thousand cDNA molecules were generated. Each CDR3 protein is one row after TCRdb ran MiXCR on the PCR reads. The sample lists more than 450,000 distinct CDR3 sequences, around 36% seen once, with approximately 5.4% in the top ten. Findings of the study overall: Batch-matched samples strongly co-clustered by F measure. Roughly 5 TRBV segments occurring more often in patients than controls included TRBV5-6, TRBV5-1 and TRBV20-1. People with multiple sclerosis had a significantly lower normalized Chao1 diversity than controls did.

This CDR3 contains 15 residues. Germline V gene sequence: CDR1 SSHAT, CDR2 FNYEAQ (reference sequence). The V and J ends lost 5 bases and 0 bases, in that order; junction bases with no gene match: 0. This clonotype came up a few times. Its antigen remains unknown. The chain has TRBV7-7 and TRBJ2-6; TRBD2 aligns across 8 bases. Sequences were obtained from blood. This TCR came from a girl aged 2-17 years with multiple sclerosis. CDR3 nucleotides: TGTGCCAGCAGCCGGGGGGGCTCTGGGGCCAACGTCCTGACTTTC. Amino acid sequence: CASSRGGSGANVLTF. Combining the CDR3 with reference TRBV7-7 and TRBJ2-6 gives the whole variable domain GAGVSQSPRYKVTKRGQDVTLRCDPISSHATLYWYQQALGQGPEFLTYFNYEAQPDKSGLPSDRFSAERPEGSISTLTIQRTEQRDSAMYRCASSRGGSGANVLTFGAGSRLTVL.